This T cell receptor beta chain was identified during a study of spatial heterogeneity in lung cancer. Study in general: Combinations of a unique TCR and a UMI were tallied in raw reads, and on average each appeared more than ten times. Findings and caveats of the study: Circulating ubiquitous expanded tumor TCRs were observed more frequently at resection than at follow-up.

This CDR3 has 14 residues. The V gene end was trimmed by 5 bases and the J gene end by 5 bases; junction bases not matched to a gene: 7. Germline V CDR1 and CDR2: SQVTM, ANQGSEA. Documented time point: sample taken at primary tumor resection. Researchers sequenced whole RNA taken from tumor, nontumor lung or frozen PBMC without sorting. This clonotype was counted between two and nine times. Its antigen is currently unknown. TCRdb redid the calling of the 5' RACE reads with MiXCR, one entry per CDR3 protein. The sample has about 45,000 distinct CDR3 sequences, around 15% seen once. The TCR originated in a male donor with early-stage non-small cell lung cancer. The chain has TRBV29-1 and TRBJ1-1, with 11 nucleotides matching TRBD1. Source: PBMCs, taken at surgery. The CDR3 DNA follows: TGCAGCGTTTTAAGAGGGACAGGGGGAACTGAAGCTTTCTTT. This sequence encodes CSVLRGTGGTEAFF.